Included here is one T cell receptor beta chain sequence, with context. V shed 6 bases, J shed 10 bases, and the junction held 14 bases outside the gene matches. CDR1 and CDR2 from the germline V gene are SQVTM and ANQGSEA. This CDR3 has 13 residues. This record belongs to a study of blood T cell repertoires in COVID-19. Study-level information: T cells, B-cell-depleted T cells, or PBMCs supplied cDNA or gDNA.

Data came from immunoSEQ multiplex PCR; TCRdb stores just in-frame clones and leaves some out. The sample has a few hundred thousand clones, around nine tenths seen once. Specimen: PBMCs or T cells enriched from blood (not recorded which). This receptor was obtained from a woman under 40 who had recovered from COVID-19. This chain joins TRBV29-1 and TRBJ1-1; 7 nucleotides align to TRBD1. The CDR3 DNA reads as TGCAGCGTAGTCCTCCGACAGGGAGTGGGAGCTTTCTTT. As protein: CSVVLRQGVGAFF.